The rows below give T cell receptor beta chains drawn from one sample of a study of early T cells in non-severe SARS-CoV-2 infection. TCRdb ran MiXCR on the 5' RACE reads and lists one entry per CDR3 protein. The sample lists around 62,000 distinct CDR3 sequences, 4% to 5.5% occurring once. The sample was whole blood. Receptors were obtained from an adult who was a healthcare worker with PCR-confirmed SARS-CoV-2 infection or an uninfected control (not recorded which). CDR3s include the opening cysteine and the closing phenylalanine or tryptophan. D genes are given only for firm matches. Some rows mark clone size as missing; the rest say once, few, many or name a class of expanded clone.

few	NA	TRBJ1-5	TRBV30	CAWSVSQGNQPQHF	TGTGCCTGGAGTGTAAGCCAAGGCAATCAGCCCCAGCATTTT
many	TRBD2	TRBJ2-1	TRBV14	CASSLTSGTISEEQFF	TGTGCCAGCAGCCTGACGTCCGGGACTATTAGCGAAGAGCAGTTCTTC
few	TRBD1	TRBJ2-2	TRBV12-3/TRBV12-4	CASSPDRRTGELFF	TGTGCCAGCAGCCCGGACAGGCGTACCGGGGAGCTGTTTTTT
NA	NA	TRBJ1-1	TRBV4-2	CASSQESPAGSSEAFF	TGTGCCAGCAGCCAAGAGTCTCCGGCAGGGAGTAGTGAAGCTTTCTTT
many	NA	TRBJ2-6	TRBV29-1	CSVQDTGANVLTF	TGCAGCGTGCAGGATACTGGGGCCAACGTCCTGACTTTC
many	NA	TRBJ2-7	TRBV7-9	CASSLQGQGSEQYF	TGTGCCAGCAGCTTACAGGGACAAGGGAGCGAGCAGTACTTC
few	NA	TRBJ2-3	TRBV4-1	CASSQDWAVVDTQYF	TGCGCCAGCAGCCAAGATTGGGCGGTCGTAGATACGCAGTATTTT
NA	NA	TRBJ2-6	TRBV9	CASNTSPGANVLTF	TGTGCCAGCAACACCTCCCCTGGGGCCAACGTCCTGACTTTC
many	TRBD2	TRBJ2-3	TRBV20-1	CSAGRVRGVSDTQYF	TGCAGTGCCGGACGGGTGCGGGGGGTCTCAGATACGCAGTATTTT
many	TRBD2	TRBJ2-1	TRBV5-1	CASSATSGSWNEQFF	TGCGCCAGCAGCGCAACTAGCGGGAGTTGGAATGAGCAGTTCTTC
many	NA	TRBJ2-3	TRBV7-2	CASSLAKWRSSTDTQYF	TGTGCCAGCAGCTTAGCGAAGTGGCGGTCTAGCACAGATACGCAGTATTTT
few	TRBD1	TRBJ2-7	TRBV11-2	CASSQRTGSYEQYF	TGTGCCAGCAGCCAACGGACAGGCTCCTACGAACAGTACTTC
many	TRBD2	TRBJ2-7	TRBV19	CASSILAGAENEQYF	TGTGCCAGTAGTATACTAGCGGGAGCTGAAAACGAGCAGTACTTC
NA	NA	TRBJ2-2	TRBV7-3	CASSLNSGSGELFF	TGTGCCAGCAGCTTAAATTCAGGGTCCGGGGAGCTGTTTTTT
many	NA	TRBJ2-3	TRBV20-1	CSASGGENTQYF	TGCAGTGCTAGTGGTGGGGAAAATACGCAGTATTTT
many	NA	TRBJ1-3	TRBV13	CASRQAGSGNTIYF	TGTGCCAGCAGACAAGCAGGGTCTGGAAACACCATATATTTT
many	NA	TRBJ1-4	TRBV20-1	CSASPVGGEKLFF	TGCAGTGCTAGCCCCGTGGGGGGGGAAAAACTGTTTTTT
many	NA	TRBJ1-5	TRBV24-1	CATSDYNQPQHF	TGTGCCACCAGTGACTACAATCAGCCCCAGCATTTT
few	NA	TRBJ2-3	TRBV3-1	CASSQDVSRSTDTQYF	TGTGCCAGCAGCCAAGATGTTTCTAGAAGCACAGATACGCAGTATTTT
many	NA	TRBJ2-1	TRBV7-2	CASSENNEQFF	TGTGCCAGCAGCGAAAACAATGAGCAGTTCTTC
few	NA	TRBJ1-1	TRBV15	CATSRDPGGRNTEAFF	TGTGCCACCAGCAGAGATCCCGGGGGGCGGAACACTGAAGCTTTCTTT
few	NA	TRBJ2-4	TRBV2	CASSDRGGNIQYF	TGTGCCAGCAGTGACAGGGGAGGGAACATTCAGTACTTC
many	NA	TRBJ2-7	TRBV19	CASSSSQGYEQYF	TGTGCCAGTAGTTCCAGCCAGGGTTACGAGCAGTACTTC
NA	NA	TRBJ1-4	TRBV3-1	CASTLTMGEKEKLFF	TGTGCCAGCACCTTAACCATGGGCGAAAAGGAAAAACTGTTTTTT
many	TRBD2	TRBJ2-3	TRBV11-2	CASSSYPTSGGPTDTQYF	TGTGCCAGCAGCTCCTACCCGACTAGCGGGGGACCCACAGATACGCAGTATTTT
many	TRBD1	TRBJ2-2	TRBV20-1	CSARRGLVNTGELFF	TGCAGTGCTAGGAGGGGGCTCGTGAACACCGGGGAGCTGTTTTTT
many	NA	TRBJ1-1	TRBV6-5	CASSQNRVTEAFF	TGTGCCAGCAGTCAAAACAGGGTCACTGAAGCTTTCTTT
NA	NA	TRBJ2-1	TRBV2	CASSEGSSYNEQFF	TGTGCCAGCAGTGAGGGGAGCTCCTACAATGAGCAGTTCTTC
many	NA	TRBJ2-7	TRBV11-2	CASTGHPSYEQYF	TGTGCCAGCACGGGGCACCCCTCCTACGAGCAGTACTTC
NA	NA	TRBJ1-4	TRBV6-6	CASSYPRTASPTNEKLFF	TGTGCCAGCAGTTACCCAAGGACAGCCTCACCAACTAATGAAAAACTGTTTTTT
many	NA	TRBJ2-7	TRBV13	CASSFRGRYEQYF	TGTGCCAGCAGCTTTCGGGGGCGTTACGAGCAGTACTTC
many	NA	TRBJ2-7	TRBV7-9	CASSLFSGVQYF	TGTGCCAGCAGCTTATTTAGCGGAGTCCAGTACTTC
many	NA	TRBJ2-1	TRBV29-1	CSVEDRRVSYNEQFF	TGCAGCGTTGAAGATCGTAGGGTTTCATACAATGAGCAGTTCTTC
NA	TRBD1	TRBJ2-3	TRBV27	CASSFSGGDTQYF	TGTGCCAGCAGTTTTTCAGGGGGAGATACGCAGTATTTT
many	NA	TRBJ2-2	TRBV5-5	CASSLGTHTGELFF	TGTGCCAGCAGCTTGGGGACCCACACCGGGGAGCTGTTTTTT
many	NA	TRBJ2-7	TRBV2	CASTGAGTGRYYEQYF	TGTGCCAGCACCGGAGCGGGAACAGGGCGGTACTACGAGCAGTACTTC
many	TRBD1	TRBJ1-2	TRBV27	CASRSSGGYYGYTF	TGTGCCAGCAGAAGTTCAGGGGGCTACTATGGCTACACCTTC
NA	TRBD1	TRBJ2-5	TRBV19	CASSNPGGANRETQYF	TGTGCCAGTAGTAACCCAGGGGGAGCGAATAGAGAGACCCAGTACTTC
many	NA	TRBJ1-1	TRBV9	CASSVTGGTEAFF	TGTGCCAGCAGCGTAACTGGGGGCACTGAAGCTTTCTTT
few	NA	TRBJ2-5	TRBV7-3	CASSSAGSGYETQYF	TGTGCCAGCAGCTCTGCAGGGTCGGGATACGAGACCCAGTACTTC
few	NA	TRBJ2-7	TRBV7-2	CASSLVPPGIEQYF	TGTGCCAGCAGCTTAGTCCCACCCGGGATCGAGCAGTACTTC
many	NA	TRBJ2-1	TRBV7-2	CASSLTDYNEQFF	TGTGCCAGCAGCTTAACAGATTACAATGAGCAGTTCTTC
NA	TRBD2	TRBJ2-3	TRBV4-2	CASSQETSGTDTQYF	TGTGCCAGCAGCCAAGAGACTAGCGGCACAGATACGCAGTATTTT
few	TRBD2	TRBJ2-1	TRBV14	CASSQRLAGVGNEQFF	TGTGCCAGCAGCCAGCGACTAGCGGGAGTAGGGAATGAGCAGTTCTTC
NA	NA	TRBJ1-5	TRBV21-1	CASSKGKGSQHF	TGTGCCAGCAGCAAAGGGAAAGGGTCCCAGCATTTT
many	NA	TRBJ1-6	TRBV7-9	CASSIRGANGFNSPLHF	TGTGCCAGCAGCATACGAGGGGCTAATGGTTTCAATTCACCCCTCCACTTT
many	TRBD1	TRBJ2-7	TRBV5-1	CASSLRDRVGYEQYF	TGCGCCAGCAGCTTGCGGGACAGGGTGGGTTACGAGCAGTACTTC
many	NA	TRBJ2-3	TRBV3-1	CASSPAGNAGAQYF	TGTGCCAGCAGCCCCGCCGGGAACGCAGGGGCGCAGTATTTT
many	NA	TRBJ1-5	TRBV6-6	CASSSEGQRQPQHF	TGTGCCAGCAGCTCCGAGGGGCAACGTCAGCCCCAGCATTTT
many	TRBD2	TRBJ2-3	TRBV7-3	CASRASGSSTDTQYF	TGTGCCAGCAGAGCTAGCGGGAGTAGCACAGATACGCAGTATTTT
many	TRBD2	TRBJ2-3	TRBV12-3/TRBV12-4	CASSRSGGAGDTQYF	TGTGCCAGCAGCCGTAGCGGGGGGGCCGGAGATACGCAGTATTTT
many	NA	TRBJ1-1	TRBV20-1	CSAKEGWTEAFF	TGCAGTGCCAAAGAGGGTTGGACTGAAGCTTTCTTT